Below, 15 T cell receptor beta chains from the same sample are listed, as sequenced in a study of post-analysis software for immune sequencing data. Regarding the study as a whole: With TRBV5-6, TRBV5-1 and TRBV20-1 included, 4 to 6 TRBV segments were more frequent in patients than in controls.

Prepared libraries of TCR beta cDNA carried unique molecular identifiers. One entry per CDR3 protein results from TCRdb running MiXCR on the PCR reads. This repertoire shows a few hundred thousand distinct CDR3 sequences, around a third found once; its top ten account for 4.5% to 7.5%. Their target antigens are unknown. Material for sequencing was blood. The receptor set was obtained from a girl aged 2 to 17 with multiple sclerosis.

In its sample, this clonotype was seen a few times. The chain combines TRBV7-9 with TRBJ2-1; a weak D match, TRBD2 (5 bases). This CDR3 contains 15 residues. The V gene's germline CDR1 is SEHNR and CDR2 FQNEAQ (reference sequence). V lost 10 bases to trimming and J lost 0 bases, with 16 bases between them. As DNA, the CDR3 is TGTGCCATCCCTCTCGGGGAGAGCTCCTACAATGAGCAGTTCTTC. It yields the protein CAIPLGESSYNEQFF.

V gene TRBV5-1 combines with J gene TRBJ1-2; possible D gene TRBD1, 6 bases. Germline CDR1 and CDR2: SGHRS and YFSETQ. The CDR3 covers 16 residues. V gave up 4 bases and J gave up 1 base, with 17 bases separating them. The CDR3 DNA is TGCGCCAGCAGCCCGAAGCCGGGACAATTTAACTATGGCTACACCTTC. Translated, it gives CASSPKPGQFNYGYTF.

The chain is built from TRBV6-2 or TRBV6-3 and TRBJ1-5; D unclear. This CDR3 comprises 15 residues. Germline V gives CDR1 MNHEY, CDR2 SVGEGT. V was trimmed by 2 bases and J by 2 bases, leaving 10 bases between them. The CDR3 here is CASSYGPRGNQPQHF. Written as DNA, the CDR3 is TGTGCCAGCAGTTACGGGCCAAGGGGCAATCAGCCCCAGCATTTT.

This clonotype showed up just a few times. The gene calls are TRBV6-1 and TRBJ1-1, with D hard to call. Trimming removed 0 bases from V and 7 bases from J, with 6 bases in between. Germline CDR1 MNHNS, CDR2 SASEGT. The CDR3 extends over 12 amino acids. The CDR3: CASSEAYSEAFF. The CDR3 region has the DNA TGTGCCAGCAGTGAAGCCTACAGTGAAGCTTTCTTT.

The chain couples TRBV14 to TRBJ1-1, with D possibly TRBD1 on 5 matching bases. The V and J ends lost 0 bases and 3 bases respectively, with 11 bases between them. This CDR3 has 15 amino acids. Per the germline V gene, CDR1 is SGHDN and CDR2 is FVKESK. The CDR3 DNA reads TGTGCCAGCAGCCAAGATAGGCAGGGACACACTGAAGCTTTCTTT. Residues: CASSQDRQGHTEAFF.

CDR3 coding DNA: TGTGCCAGCAGCTTGGGCCCCAGGGGCGGACAAGAGACCCAGTACTTC. Amino acid sequence: CASSLGPRGGQETQYF. The V and J genes are TRBV5-5 and TRBJ2-5, with TRBD1 as a possible D gene (6 bases). Trimming shortened V by 0 bases and J by 2 bases, and 14 bases separated the two germline ends. The CDR3 length is 16 residues. Germline V gene sequence: CDR1 SGHKS, CDR2 YYEKEE (reference sequence).

The rearrangement uses TRBV10-3 and TRBJ2-5; the match to TRBD2 covers 7 bases. J gave up 2 bases and V 6 bases, and 9 bases lay outside the gene matches. The germline CDR1 and CDR2 sequences are ENHRY and SYGVKD. The CDR3 covers 15 residues. This CDR3 is CAIRESGVPQETQYF. The CDR3 DNA reads as TGTGCCATCAGAGAGAGCGGGGTCCCACAAGAGACCCAGTACTTC.

This clonotype was seen a handful of times. V and J are TRBV5-1 and TRBJ2-3; 12 nucleotides line up with TRBD2. V dropped 4 bases and J dropped 7; count of bases not matched to a gene: 13. The CDR3 spans 17 residues. Germline V gene sequence: CDR1 SGHRS, CDR2 YFSETQ. Here the CDR3 DNA reads TGCGCCAGCAGCAATAATCCTAGCGGGGGGGCCGGAAATACGCAGTATTTT. Amino acid sequence: CASSNNPSGGAGNTQYF.

V and J are TRBV12-3 or TRBV12-4 and TRBJ1-5; D call uncertain. The CDR3 length is 13 residues. Trimming took off 6 bases at V and 6 bases at J, with 12 bases between the two ends. The DNA for the CDR3 is TGTGCCAGCAGACTAACCGGGAGTCAGCCCCAGCATTTT. Its translation is CASRLTGSQPQHF.

The J gene is TRBJ2-3, the V gene TRBV5-1; D possibly corresponds to TRBD1 (6 bases). CDR1 is SGHRS, CDR2 YFSETQ, per germline. The CDR3 runs to 15 residues. V gave up 6 bases and J gave up 0 bases, with 14 bases separating them. CDR3 in DNA: TGCGCCAGCAACATCGGACAGTCAAGCACAGATACGCAGTATTTT. Residues: CASNIGQSSTDTQYF.

This clonotype is a singleton in its sample. The CDR3 region is CASSLDGQGAAQYF. The CDR3, as DNA: TGTGCCAGCAGCTTAGACGGTCAGGGGGCTGCGCAGTATTTT. The chain couples TRBV7-8 to TRBJ2-3, with 8 bases fitting TRBD1. The CDR3 loop spans 14 amino acids. Germline CDR1 and CDR2: SGHVS and FQNEAQ. The V and J ends lost 1 base and 10 bases, in that order; junction bases with no gene match: 7.

The chain has TRBV9 and TRBJ2-7, with 12 positions matching TRBD2. The DNA end is more similar to TRBJ2-5, so the J call may be wrong. CDR1 and CDR2 from the germline V gene are SGDLS and YYNGEE. The CDR3 is 17 amino acids. The CDR3 region has the DNA TGTGCCAGCAGCGTAGACACTAGCGGGGGGATACGAGAGACCCAGTACTTC. Residues: CASSVDTSGGIRETQYF.

This clonotype was seen a handful of times. The V call is TRBV20-1, the J call TRBJ1-1; weak D call: TRBD1 (5 bases). V was pared by 5 bases and J by 1 base, with 8 bases between. There are 12 residues in the CDR3. Per the germline V gene, CDR1 is DFQATT and CDR2 is SNEGSKA (reference sequence). CDR3 sequence reads: CSARQPNTEAFF. The CDR3 DNA sequence: TGCAGTGCTCGACAGCCGAACACTGAAGCTTTCTTT.

This clonotype was detected a few times. CDR3: CASSLVSGIDTDTQYF. The DNA for the CDR3 is TGCGCCAGCAGCTTGGTATCTGGGATCGACACAGATACGCAGTATTTT. The chain links TRBV5-1 to TRBJ2-3; no firm D call. This CDR3 contains 16 residues. The V end was cut by 0 bases, the J end by 2 bases, with 13 bases between. The germline V gene encodes CDR1 SGHRS and CDR2 YFSETQ.

The chain combines TRBV11-1 with TRBJ2-1; no clear D gene. CDR3 size: 16 residues. CDR1 SGHAT and CDR2 FQDESV come from the germline V gene (reference sequence). V was pared by 5 bases and J by 9 bases, with 23 bases between. The chain's CDR3 is CASSPRTGREKSEQFF. Here the CDR3 DNA reads TGTGCCAGCAGCCCTCGAACCGGGCGAGAAAAAAGTGAGCAGTTCTTC.